These 21 T cell receptor beta chains originate from one sample sequenced in a study of blood T cell repertoires in COVID-19. Clones were read by immunoSEQ multiplex PCR, and TCRdb kept only the in-frame ones, dropping some. The data show some 74,000 clones, approximately 80% seen once. The sequenced material came from peripheral blood. Receptors were obtained from a woman between 45 and 60 years old with acute or convalescent COVID-19.

The V call is TRBV5-4, the J call TRBJ1-2, with a possible D match to TRBD1 (6 bases). Trimming removed 9 bases from V and 0 bases from J, with 18 bases in between. Per germline, CDR1 SGHNT and CDR2 YYREEE (reference sequence). This CDR3 has 15 amino acids. CDR3 sequence reads: CAISAREGANYGYTF. The CDR3 DNA sequence: TGTGCCATCTCTGCCAGGGAGGGGGCTAACTATGGCTACACCTTC.

This chain uses TRBV18 with TRBJ2-1; possible D gene TRBD1, 7 bases. V was trimmed by 5 bases and J by 0 bases, leaving 14 bases between them. Germline V gene sequence: CDR1 KGHSH, CDR2 LQKENI. The CDR3 loop spans 16 amino acids. Written as DNA, the CDR3 is TGTGCCAGCTCAGAGGGGGCGGGGAGCTCCTACAATGAGCAGTTCTTC. Protein sequence: CASSEGAGSSYNEQFF.

The chain recombines TRBV6-5 with TRBJ1-1; D is possibly TRBD1 (6 bases). Germline assignment: CDR1 MNHEY and CDR2 SVGAGI. V lost 6 bases, J lost 1 base, and 12 bases lay in between. The CDR3 has 14 residues. CDR3 sequence: CASRDGGKNTEAFF. As DNA, the CDR3 is TGTGCCAGCAGGGATGGGGGCAAGAACACTGAAGCTTTCTTT.

V usage is TRBV2 and J usage is TRBJ2-7, with D uncertain. This CDR3 region has 15 residues. CDR1 is SNHLY and CDR2 is FYNNEI in the germline V gene. The V and J ends lost 7 bases and 3 bases respectively, with 19 bases between them. DNA of the CDR3: TGTGCCAGCAAGCAAGACATTAACACCCACTACGAGCAGTACTTC. Amino acids: CASKQDINTHYEQYF.

The genes are TRBV5-1 and TRBJ1-2; 7 nucleotides align to TRBD1. J was trimmed by 7 bases and V by 4 bases; bases with no gene match: 10. The CDR3 runs 14 residues. CDR1 and CDR2 from the germline V gene are SGHRS and YFSETQ. CDR3 region: CASSKGQTAGGYTF. CDR3 DNA sequence: TGCGCCAGCAGCAAGGGACAGACCGCGGGTGGCTACACCTTC. The complete variable domain, with remaining parts taken from reference TRBV5-1 and TRBJ1-2, reads KAGVTQTPRYLIKTRGQQVTLSCSPISGHRSVSWYQQTPGQGLQFLFEYFSETQRNKGNFPGRFSGRQFSNSRSEMNVSTLELGDSALYLCASSKGQTAGGYTFGSGTRLTVV.

The chain couples TRBV2 to TRBJ1-2; weak D call: TRBD1 (5 bases). Per germline, CDR1 SNHLY and CDR2 FYNNEI. Between the trimmed V and J ends, which lost 3 bases and 8 bases, there was a span of 13 bases. The CDR3 has 13 residues. CDR3 in DNA: TGTGCCAGCAGTGAGGGGCCGCCGGCCGGCTACACCTTC. Translated: CASSEGPPAGYTF.

The rearrangement links TRBV6-5 to TRBJ1-1; 7 nucleotides agree with TRBD1. The CDR3 covers 14 residues. The junction had 6 bases not matched to a gene; V was cut back by 5 bases and J by 3 bases. Germline values: CDR1 MNHEY, CDR2 SVGAGI. In nucleotides, the CDR3 is TGTGCCAGCAGTCGACAGGGATGGGACACTGAAGCTTTCTTT. Protein product: CASSRQGWDTEAFF.

V and J are TRBV28 and TRBJ1-2; 9 nucleotides match TRBD1. From germline, CDR1 is MDHEN and CDR2 SYDVKM. With 4 bases clipped from V and 3 bases from J, the junction kept 9 bases outside the gene matches. CDR3 length equals 16 residues. This CDR3 reads CASSSAGTGFDYGYTF. For the CDR3, the DNA is TGTGCCAGCAGTTCCGCCGGGACAGGGTTTGACTATGGCTACACCTTC.

V is TRBV18 and J is TRBJ1-4, with a possible D match to TRBD1 (5 bases). This CDR3 region has 15 residues. The V end lost 3 bases, the J end lost 8 bases, and 16 bases lay between the germline ends. From germline, CDR1 is KGHSH and CDR2 LQKENI. For the CDR3, the DNA is TGTGCCAGCTCACCTATGGGGGAGGTTGGCGAAAAACTGTTTTTT. It specifies CASSPMGEVGEKLFF.

V and J are TRBV9 and TRBJ2-7; D is perhaps TRBD2 (6 bases). Germline lookup yields CDR1 SGDLS and CDR2 YYNGEE. The CDR3 sequence is 14 residues long. V lost 1 base and J 6 bases, leaving 14 bases between the germline ends. In nucleotides, the CDR3 is TGTGCCAGCAGCGTATGGGAGGCGCCAGTCGAGCAGTACTTC. Protein product: CASSVWEAPVEQYF. Supplemented by reference TRBV9 and TRBJ2-7, the full variable domain reads DSGVTQTPKHLITATGQRVTLRCSPRSGDLSVYWYQQSLDQGLQFLIQYYNGEERAKGNILERFSAQQFPDLHSELNLSSLELGDSALYFCASSVWEAPVEQYFGPGTRLTVT.

The chain combines TRBV11-2 with TRBJ2-7; the D gene is possibly TRBD2 (5 bases). The CDR3 spans 15 residues. Germline-derived CDR1 and CDR2 are SGHAT and FQNNGV. V lost 1 base, J lost 3 bases, and 13 bases lay in between. The CDR3 sequence is CASSLGPPSYYEQYF. The CDR3 DNA reads TGTGCCAGCAGCTTAGGCCCCCCTAGCTACTACGAGCAGTACTTC. Full variable domain (outside the CDR3, taken from reference TRBV11-2 and TRBJ2-7): EAGVAQSPRYKIIEKRQSVAFWCNPISGHATLYWYQQILGQGPKLLIQFQNNGVVDDSQLPKDRFSAERLKGVDSTLKIQPAKLEDSAVYLCASSLGPPSYYEQYFGPGTRLTVT.

The sample holds one count of this clone. This sequence joins TRBV19 and TRBJ2-2, with 9 bases aligning to TRBD2. There are 18 residues in the CDR3. Germline V gene sequence: CDR1 LNHDA, CDR2 SQIVND (reference sequence). Trimming at V came to 2 bases and at J to 0 bases, leaving 7 bases not matched to a gene. In DNA, the CDR3 is TGTGCCAGTAGTATAAGGCCTCCTAGCGGGGCGAACACCGGGGAGCTGTTTTTT. Translation gives CASSIRPPSGANTGELFF. Based on the CDR3 plus reference TRBV19 and TRBJ2-2, the full variable domain is DGGITQSPKYLFRKEGQNVTLSCEQNLNHDAMYWYRQDPGQGLRLIYYSQIVNDFQKGDIAEGYSVSREKKESFPLTVTSAQKNPTAFYLCASSIRPPSGANTGELFFGEGSRLTVL.

This clone occurred once. The chain has TRBV25-1 and TRBJ1-3; D gene unclear. V was trimmed by 7 bases and J by 2 bases, leaving 6 bases between them. The germline V gene encodes CDR1 MGHDK and CDR2 SYGVNS. This CDR3 spans 12 amino acids. Here the CDR3 reads CASTRTGNTIYF. CDR3 coding DNA: TGTGCCAGCACCAGAACTGGAAACACCATATATTTT.

The rearrangement joins TRBV28 to TRBJ2-5; weak D call: TRBD2 (6 bases). From germline, CDR1 is MDHEN and CDR2 SYDVKM. The CDR3 is made up of 16 amino acids. Trimming removed 5 bases from V and 1 base from J, with 17 bases in between. This chain's CDR3 is CASSTMGQAGQETQYF. In DNA, the CDR3 is TGTGCCAGCAGTACCATGGGGCAAGCGGGCCAAGAGACCCAGTACTTC.

CDR3 in DNA: TGTGCCACCAGCAGAGTAAGGGGGGGCGGACGGGGTCAGTACTTC. Its protein product is CATSRVRGGGRGQYF. The J gene is TRBJ2-4, the V gene TRBV15; TRBD2 might be the D (7 bases). CDR1 and CDR2 (germline): LNHNV, YYDKDF (reference sequence). CDR3 length: 15 residues. V was clipped by 1 base and J by 12 bases, with 19 bases between them.

A few counts support this clone. The chain couples TRBV6-6 to TRBJ1-5; 7 bases map to TRBD1. With V trimmed by 6 bases and J by 1 base, 6 bases remained unmatched. Germline values: CDR1 MNHNY, CDR2 SVGAGI (reference sequence). The CDR3 contains 15 residues. In DNA, the CDR3 is TGTGCCAGCAGCTTCGACAGGGTAAGCAATCAGCCCCAGCATTTT. It codes for CASSFDRVSNQPQHF.

This clone occurred once. The chain has TRBV19 and TRBJ2-7, with 7 bases matching TRBD2. This CDR3 comprises 18 residues. J gave up 0 bases and V 3 bases, and 14 bases lay outside the gene matches. Germline V gene lookup returns CDR1 LNHDA and CDR2 SQIVND (reference sequence). Here the CDR3 DNA reads TGTGCCAGTAGTATGATTGCCGGCTCCCCGGGGGGCTCCTACGAGCAGTACTTC. As protein: CASSMIAGSPGGSYEQYF.

The CDR3 sequence: CASSQGDRDNEKLFF. Written as DNA, the CDR3 is TGTGCCAGCAGCCAGGGGGACAGGGATAATGAAAAACTGTTTTTT. The J gene is TRBJ1-4, the V gene TRBV3-1 (or the pseudogene TRBV3-2), with 9 bases aligning to TRBD1. Germline V lookup: CDR1 LGHDT, CDR2 YNNKEL (reference sequence). The CDR3 length is 15 residues. After removal of 3 bases from V and 4 bases from J, the junction contained 3 bases not matched to a gene.

The chain links TRBV5-1 to TRBJ2-1; perhaps TRBD2 as D (6 bases). Germline V gene data show CDR1 as SGHRS and CDR2 as YFSETQ. Trimming shortened V by 3 bases and J by 8 bases, and 15 bases separated the two germline ends. The CDR3 is made up of 14 amino acids. This chain's CDR3 is CASSSGLSRDEQFF. In DNA, the CDR3 is TGCGCCAGCAGCTCGGGACTTAGCAGGGATGAGCAGTTCTTC.

This chain links TRBV24-1 with TRBJ1-2; 7 bases line up with TRBD1. V dropped 5 bases and J dropped 2; count of bases not matched to a gene: 4. The length of the CDR3 is 14 residues. Germline V lookup: CDR1 KGHDR, CDR2 SFDVKD. CDR3 nucleotide sequence: TGTGCCACCAGTGGTGCAGGGGGGAACTATGGCTACACCTTC. Translating gives CATSGAGGNYGYTF.

V usage is TRBV29-1 and J usage is TRBJ1-1; 9 bases line up with TRBD1. CDR1 is SQVTM and CDR2 is ANQGSEA in the germline V gene. The CDR3 extends over 17 amino acids. V trimming: 3 bases; J trimming: 3 bases; junction bases outside the gene matches: 14. CDR3 coding DNA: TGCAGCGTTGATGTTACAGGGGGCAAATTTTCGTACACTGAAGCTTTCTTT. This encodes CSVDVTGGKFSYTEAFF.